This T cell receptor (beta chain) emerged from a study of memory B cells and T cells in multiple sclerosis. Findings and limits, study-wide: Clone-set sizes differed between compartments, so shared clonotype counts needed normalization.

There are a few counts of this clone. Its antigen remains unknown. Germline CDR1 reads MNHEY; CDR2 reads SMNVEV (reference sequence). The CDR3 runs 13 residues. V dropped 8 bases and J dropped 7 bases, with 18 bases sitting between them. Assay: immunoSEQ multiplex PCR; the TCRdb copy retains only in-frame clones and omits some. In the table there are about 8,000 clones, around 58% of which are singletons. The chain couples TRBV27 to TRBJ2-7; TRBD2 is a possible D gene (6 bases). The receptor was isolated from a human donor with multiple sclerosis. Specimen: memory (CD45RO+) CD8+ T cells from blood. The CDR3 nucleotides read TGTGCCAGCGGTAAAAACCGGGGGTGGGAGCAGTACTTC. Translating gives CASGKNRGWEQYF.